The entry that follows covers one T cell receptor beta chain sequence. No antigen is known for it. These data originate in a study of shared clonotypes between healthy human individuals. V was clipped by 1 base and J by 4 bases; unmatched bases: 4. This CDR3 spans 14 amino acids. Germline V gives CDR1 MDHEN, CDR2 SYDVKM. General study points: The represented genetic and exposure-history diversity was limited by the small number of donors.

Only CD45RO-negative cells positively selected for CCR7 counted as naive CD8 cells, so terminally differentiated effector memory CD45RA+ cells were excluded. Over several immunoSEQ plates, each subset's genomic DNA was distributed in even portions. Measured with immunoSEQ multiplex PCR; TCRdb has only the in-frame clones, and not every one. The sample includes 600,000 or so clones, around 95% of them seen just once. This receptor was identified in a woman in her thirties in good health. The V gene is TRBV28, the J gene TRBJ2-7; 7 bases fit TRBD2. The specimen sequenced was naive CD8+ T cells sorted from blood. The CDR3 loop reads CASSLFGGEYEQYF. CDR3 DNA: TGTGCCAGCAGTTTATTTGGGGGGGAGTACGAGCAGTACTTC.